Shown below are 25 T cell receptor beta chains from a single sample sequenced in a study of T cell repertoires in cytomegalovirus infection. These receptors have no known antigen. A single record per CDR3 protein comes from TCRdb applying MiXCR to the reads. Of about 51,000 distinct CDR3 sequences listed, around 18% are singletons. Sequencing used CD8+ T cells from cultured PBMCs, obtained from culture after CMV antigen stimulation. The source is a human donor in good health (CMV status not recorded). Some clones in this sample may be carry-over from other donors' samples.

The CDR3 DNA reads as TGTGCCACCGAGAGCGGGGGGACTGAAGCTTTCTTT. The encoded protein is CATESGGTEAFF. The chain is built from TRBV15 and TRBJ1-1; weak D call: TRBD1 (5 bases). CDR3 size: 12 residues. V was clipped by 8 bases and J by 5 bases, with 12 bases between them. Germline values: CDR1 LNHNV, CDR2 YYDKDF (reference sequence).

This clonotype was counted a few times. The gene calls are TRBV19 and TRBJ1-1, with no clear D. The V end was cut by 3 bases, the J end by 6 bases, with 14 bases between. Germline V gives CDR1 LNHDA, CDR2 SQIVND (reference sequence). The CDR3 has 14 amino acids. DNA of the CDR3: TGTGCCAGTAGTATCCCCGGCTTCGGTGCTGAAGCTTTCTTT. Its translation: CASSIPGFGAEAFF.

The rearrangement joins TRBV7-8 to TRBJ2-1, with D unresolved. The V end was cut by 5 bases, the J end by 6 bases, with 17 bases between. CDR1 and CDR2 from the germline V gene are SGHVS and FQNEAQ. CDR3 length: 15 amino acids. The CDR3, as DNA: TGTGCCAGCAGCCATGAACCAGGTGGGGTCAATGAGCAGTTCTTC. Translation: CASSHEPGGVNEQFF.

The V call is TRBV12-3 or TRBV12-4, the J call TRBJ2-3, with D perhaps TRBD2 (5 bases). V lost 7 bases to trimming and J lost 2 bases, with 13 bases between them. The CDR3 loop spans 14 amino acids. The CDR3 sequence is CASNEGRHTDTQYF. CDR3 nucleotide sequence: TGTGCCAGCAACGAGGGCCGCCACACAGATACGCAGTATTTT.

V and J are TRBV12-3 or TRBV12-4 and TRBJ1-4, with unresolved D. Trimming left V 2 bases short and J 8 bases short, with 9 bases between. The CDR3 totals 13 residues. In DNA, the CDR3 is TGTGCCAGCAGTTTAAGACTCGAAGAAAAACTGTTTTTT. This gives the protein CASSLRLEEKLFF.

The V gene is TRBV7-3, the J gene TRBJ2-1; 7 bases are a match to TRBD1. Germline CDR1 reads SGHTA; CDR2 reads FQGTGA. This CDR3 region has 15 residues. Trimming cost V 3 bases and J 6 bases; bases outside gene matches: 8. The CDR3, as DNA: TGTGCCAGCAGCTTGGGCAGGGGGAACCTCAATGAGCAGTTCTTC. It specifies CASSLGRGNLNEQFF.

The chain couples TRBV14 to TRBJ1-1; 7 nucleotides match TRBD1. The CDR3 covers 13 residues. CDR1 SGHDN and CDR2 FVKESK come from the germline V gene. After removal of 5 bases from V and 7 bases from J, the junction contained 7 bases not matched to a gene. In nucleotides, the CDR3 is TGTGCCAGCAGCGAAGTGAGGGGGCTTGAAGCTTTCTTT. The encoded protein is CASSEVRGLEAFF.

The rearrangement links TRBV5-1 to TRBJ2-1, with D possibly TRBD2 on 5 matching bases. Looked up from germline, CDR1 is SGHRS and CDR2 is YFSETQ. CDR3 length equals 14 residues. V gave up 0 bases and J gave up 9 bases, with 13 bases separating them. CDR3 protein: CASSLAPGETEQFF. In DNA form, the CDR3 reads TGCGCCAGCAGCTTGGCTCCCGGGGAGACTGAGCAGTTCTTC. Filled out from reference TRBV5-1 and TRBJ2-1, the complete variable domain reads KAGVTQTPRYLIKTRGQQVTLSCSPISGHRSVSWYQQTPGQGLQFLFEYFSETQRNKGNFPGRFSGRQFSNSRSEMNVSTLELGDSALYLCASSLAPGETEQFFGPGTRLTVL.

Remarks on this clonotype: A much larger clone differs by one base, so this may be a read error. The chain has TRBV2 and TRBJ2-1; the D is unclear. CDR1 SNHLY and CDR2 FYNNEI come from the germline V gene. The ends were cut back, 8 bases at V and 6 bases at J, with 14 bases in the middle. This CDR3 region has 13 residues. CDR3 DNA sequence: TGTGCCAGCGGTACACGTAGCCTCAATGAGCAGTTCTTC. Protein sequence: CASGTRSLNEQFF.

This chain uses TRBV5-5 with TRBJ2-1; 13 bases map to TRBD2. The CDR3 has 19 amino acids. After removal of 5 bases from V and 0 bases from J, the junction contained 11 bases not matched to a gene. From germline, CDR1 is SGHKS and CDR2 YYEKEE (reference sequence). CDR3 coding DNA: TGTGCCAGCAGTCTGCGACTAGCGGGGGGCCAAAGCTCCTACAATGAGCAGTTCTTC. Its protein is CASSLRLAGGQSSYNEQFF.

This clonotype was counted between two and nine times. V and J are TRBV7-9 and TRBJ1-1; D perhaps matches TRBD1 (6 bases). Deletions cut 4 bases from V and 5 bases from J, with 11 bases between. The CDR3 has 13 residues. The germline gives CDR1 SEHNR, CDR2 FQNEAQ (reference sequence). The CDR3 loop reads CASSYGGGTEAFF. CDR3 nucleotides: TGTGCCAGCAGCTATGGAGGGGGTACTGAAGCTTTCTTT.

The chain employs TRBV7-9 and TRBJ2-3, with a weak D call TRBD2 (6 bases). CDR3 size: 15 residues. The V gene's germline CDR1 is SEHNR and CDR2 FQNEAQ (reference sequence). V was shortened by 2 bases and J by 1 base, with 10 bases between the two germline ends. CDR3 residues: CASSLPGSGTDTQYF. The CDR3 nucleotides read TGTGCCAGCAGCTTACCCGGGAGTGGCACAGATACGCAGTATTTT.

The CDR3 nucleotides read TGTGCCAGCAGCTTAGCGGAGATCAGGCTTGGGCGGAGGAACACTGAAGCTTTCTTT. Residues: CASSLAEIRLGRRNTEAFF. This rearrangement joins TRBV7-9 to TRBJ1-1; unclear D gene. The CDR3 contains 19 residues. V was trimmed by 0 bases and J by 1 base, leaving 21 bases between them. Per germline, CDR1 SEHNR and CDR2 FQNEAQ (reference sequence).

This clonotype was seen a handful of times. The V gene is TRBV7-8, the J gene TRBJ2-7; 7 nucleotides agree with TRBD1. J was trimmed by 2 bases and V by 5 bases; bases with no gene match: 6. Germline CDR1 and CDR2: SGHVS and FQNEAQ. This CDR3 is 14 amino acids long. In nucleotides, the CDR3 is TGTGCCAGCAGCAGCCCCGGGACAGCCTACGAGCAGTACTTC. This codes for CASSSPGTAYEQYF. The whole variable domain, remainder taken from reference TRBV7-8 and TRBJ2-7, is GAGVSQSPRYKVAKRGQDVALRCDPISGHVSLFWYQQALGQGPEFLTYFQNEAQLDKSGLPSDRFFAERPEGSVSTLKIQRTQQEDSAVYLCASSSPGTAYEQYFGPGTRLTVT.

This clonotype was counted between two and nine times. The rearrangement joins TRBV7-2 to TRBJ2-7; possibly TRBD2 for D (5 bases). Germline CDR1 and CDR2: SGHTA and FQGNSA. V was shortened by 11 bases and J by 3 bases, with 11 bases between the two germline ends. The CDR3 runs to 11 residues. The CDR3 coding sequence is TGTGCCGTGGGTCGGGACTACGAGCAGTACTTC. Its protein is CAVGRDYEQYF.

This clonotype occurred a few times. J is TRBJ1-2 and V is TRBV5-6, with unresolved D. The V end was cut by 0 bases, the J end by 4 bases, with 10 bases between. CDR1 and CDR2 from the germline V gene are SGHDT and YYEEEE. The CDR3 is 14 residues long. The CDR3 reads CASSLDSPPYGYTF. CDR3 DNA sequence: TGTGCCAGCAGCTTGGACAGCCCGCCCTATGGCTACACCTTC.

The chain uses TRBV6-2 or TRBV6-3 and TRBJ2-3, with 7 bases matching TRBD1. The CDR3 loop spans 15 amino acids. Germline CDR1 MNHEY, CDR2 SVGEGT. The V and J ends lost 5 bases and 2 bases, in that order; junction bases with no gene match: 7. CDR3 nucleotide sequence: TGTGCCAGCAGTCCCGGACAGGCCCTCACAGATACGCAGTATTTT. It encodes CASSPGQALTDTQYF.

This clonotype was observed many times. The chain carries TRBV7-2 and TRBJ2-1, with TRBD2 matching 9 bases. Germline assignment: CDR1 SGHTA and CDR2 FQGNSA. The length of the CDR3 is 14 residues. The V and J ends lost 4 bases and 9 bases, in that order; junction bases with no gene match: 7. The CDR3 DNA reads as TGTGCCAGCAGCTCGGGACTAGCCCGCGCTGAGCAGTTCTTC. Its protein product is CASSSGLARAEQFF.

This clonotype was detected many times. For the CDR3, the DNA is TGTGCCAGCAGCCAAGAATCTAGCGGCTCCTACGAGCAGTACTTC. This encodes CASSQESSGSYEQYF. The genes are TRBV4-2 and TRBJ2-7; 7 nucleotides agree with TRBD2. Germline V gene data show CDR1 as LGHNA and CDR2 as YNFKEQ. The CDR3 has 15 amino acids. The J segment lost 0 bases and the V segment lost 0 bases, leaving 2 bases of the junction unmatched.

The V call is TRBV7-2, the J call TRBJ2-2, with 8 positions matching TRBD2. CDR3 length: 16 residues. V lost 7 bases and J lost 2; bases outside the gene matches: 9. In germline, CDR1 is SGHTA, CDR2 FQGNSA. The CDR3 region is CASTPFLAGNTGELFF. DNA of the CDR3: TGTGCCAGCACCCCCTTTCTAGCGGGCAACACCGGGGAGCTGTTTTTT.

V is TRBV4-3 and J is TRBJ2-3; possible D gene TRBD1, 6 bases. This CDR3 has 14 residues. V lost 3 bases, J lost 6 bases, and 13 bases lay in between. CDR1 is LGHNA and CDR2 is YSLEER in the germline V gene. The CDR3 spells CASSQGTSRDTQYF. The CDR3 nucleotides read TGCGCCAGCAGCCAGGGGACAAGTCGGGATACGCAGTATTTT.

The chain joins TRBV12-3 or TRBV12-4 to TRBJ1-1; D remains unclear. This CDR3 spans 15 amino acids. Deletions cut 5 bases from V and 2 bases from J, with 15 bases between. CDR3 sequence (DNA): TGTGCCAGCAGTAATAGAGGCTATGTAAACACTGAAGCTTTCTTT. Its protein is CASSNRGYVNTEAFF.

There are many counts of this clonotype. This rearrangement joins TRBV28 to TRBJ1-1; a possible D gene is TRBD1 (5 bases). The ends were cut back, 3 bases at V and 4 bases at J, with 18 bases in the middle. Germline V CDR1 and CDR2: MDHEN, SYDVKM. The CDR3 has 16 amino acids. Written as DNA, the CDR3 is TGTGCCAGCAGTTTGGGGGGGTACCGTCCCTTCACTGAAGCTTTCTTT. Its translation: CASSLGGYRPFTEAFF.

This clonotype was seen more than once but under ten times. The chain is built from TRBV7-2 and TRBJ2-2; D is undetermined. Germline values: CDR1 SGHTA, CDR2 FQGNSA. The CDR3 length is 14 residues. The V end was cut by 2 bases, the J end by 3 bases, with 7 bases between. CDR3: CASSLYFHTGELFF. The CDR3 region has the DNA TGTGCCAGCAGCTTATATTTTCACACCGGGGAGCTGTTTTTT. Full variable domain (rest looked up from reference TRBV7-2 and TRBJ2-2): GAGVSQSPSNKVTEKGKDVELRCDPISGHTALYWYRQSLGQGLEFLIYFQGNSAPDKSGLPSDRFSAERTGGSVSTLTIQRTQQEDSAVYLCASSLYFHTGELFFGEGSRLTVL.

This clonotype was observed a handful of times. V gene TRBV5-6 combines with J gene TRBJ2-1; D remains ambiguous. The CDR3 loop spans 12 amino acids. Germline CDR1 is SGHDT and CDR2 is YYEEEE. V was cut by 3 bases and J by 4 bases, with 5 bases left in between. In DNA, the CDR3 is TGTGCCAGCAGCTCCTTTTACAATGAGCAGTTCTTC. Residues: CASSSFYNEQFF.